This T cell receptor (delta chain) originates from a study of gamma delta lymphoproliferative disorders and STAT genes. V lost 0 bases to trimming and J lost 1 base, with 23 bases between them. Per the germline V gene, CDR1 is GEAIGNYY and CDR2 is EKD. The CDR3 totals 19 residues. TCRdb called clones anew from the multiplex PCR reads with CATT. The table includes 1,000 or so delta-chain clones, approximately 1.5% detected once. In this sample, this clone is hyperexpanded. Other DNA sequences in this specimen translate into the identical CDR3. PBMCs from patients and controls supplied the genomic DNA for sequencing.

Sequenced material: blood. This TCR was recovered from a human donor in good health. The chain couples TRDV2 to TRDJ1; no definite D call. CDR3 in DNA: TGTGCCTGTGACACCGTTGGTGCGGATTACGGCTCTTCCACCGATAAACTCATCTTT. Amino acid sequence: CACDTVGADYGSSTDKLIF.